Listed here is a single T cell receptor beta chain. These data come from a study of blood T cell repertoires in COVID-19. At the level of the study: COVID-19 samples, acute and convalescent, were from the United States, Italy and Spain.

The V gene lost 3 bases and the J gene lost 2 bases, with 8 bases spanning the gap. Germline values: CDR1 SGHAT, CDR2 FQDESV (reference sequence). The CDR3 sequence is 15 residues long. Using immunoSEQ multiplex PCR, the repertoire was profiled, and TCRdb retains in-frame clones only, with some absent. The sample records roughly 130,000 clones, 90% being singletons. The gene calls are TRBV11-1 and TRBJ1-6; D is ambiguous. Material for sequencing was peripheral blood. This receptor was taken from a man aged 50-60 years with active COVID-19. CDR3 DNA sequence: TGTGCCAGCAGCTTCGGCAGGACCTATAATTCACCCCTCCACTTT. Its protein product is CASSFGRTYNSPLHF.